Listed below are T cell receptor beta chains from one sample, sequenced in a study of T cell responses to AZD1222 COVID-19 vaccine. Measured with immunoSEQ multiplex PCR; TCRdb has only the in-frame clones, and not every one. The sample includes some 140,000 clones, 90% of them seen just once. The sample in question was peripheral blood, obtained on day 0 of AZD1222 vaccination. The receptors shown here come from an adult in good health. The CDR3 runs from the conserved cysteine through the conserved F or W. Each record gives: clone size, V gene, J gene, D gene, CDR3 protein, CDR3 DNA. A D gene is named only where the DNA matches it firmly. Expanded clones are given a class, and other clones once, few, many or no size at all.

>NA|TRBV18|TRBJ1-1|NA
CAGRLGMNTEAFF
TGTGCCGGGCGGCTGGGGATGAACACTGAAGCTTTCTTT
>few|TRBV6-5|TRBJ2-1|NA
CASRRGSSYNEQFF
TGTGCCAGCAGAAGGGGTAGCTCCTACAATGAGCAGTTCTTC
>NA|TRBV18|TRBJ2-4|NA
CASSPSVGKNIQYF
TGTGCCAGCTCACCAAGCGTAGGGAAAAACATTCAGTACTTC
>NA|TRBV7-2|TRBJ1-4|TRBD1
CASSPYGRGQVGSNEKLFF
TGTGCCAGCAGCCCCTACGGACGGGGACAGGTTGGGTCTAATGAAAAACTGTTTTTT
>once|TRBV6-2/TRBV6-3|TRBJ1-2|NA
CASSTSRDRDPYGYTF
TGTGCCAGCAGTACCTCCCGGGACCGAGATCCCTATGGCTACACCTTC
>NA|TRBV27|TRBJ1-1|NA
CASSPEPITNTEAFF
TGTGCCAGCAGTCCGGAACCGATTACCAACACTGAAGCTTTCTTT
>NA|TRBV14|TRBJ1-5|NA
CASSQDWDQPQHF
TGTGCCAGCAGCCAAGACTGGGATCAGCCCCAGCATTTT
>NA|TRBV12-3/TRBV12-4|TRBJ1-6|TRBD1
CASSSTVTGALHF
TGTGCCAGCAGTTCTACAGTGACAGGGGCACTCCACTTT
>once|TRBV5-1|TRBJ2-1|NA
CASSLGQGGEQFF
TGCGCCAGCAGCTTGGGACAGGGAGGTGAGCAGTTCTTC
>NA|TRBV7-2|TRBJ1-5|NA
CASSRQGDQPQHF
TGTGCCAGCAGTAGGCAGGGAGATCAGCCCCAGCATTTT
>few|TRBV5-6|TRBJ2-7|TRBD2
CASSLGGGTYEQYF
TGTGCCAGCAGCTTGGGCGGGGGGACCTACGAGCAGTACTTC
>once|TRBV5-5|TRBJ1-1|NA
CASSLYRDTEAFF
TGTGCCAGCAGCTTGTACAGGGACACTGAAGCTTTCTTT
>NA|TRBV30|TRBJ2-2|NA
CAWSIRVGTGELFF
TGTGCCTGGAGTATCAGGGTAGGCACCGGGGAGCTGTTTTTT
>NA|TRBV5-1|TRBJ1-1|NA
CASSLERAGTEAFF
TGCGCCAGCAGCTTGGAGAGGGCGGGAACTGAAGCTTTCTTT
>NA|TRBV2|TRBJ1-1|NA
CASSEASGLLSTEAFF
TGTGCCAGCAGTGAAGCGTCGGGCCTCTTGAGCACTGAAGCTTTCTTT
>NA|TRBV6-5|TRBJ2-7|TRBD1
CASRPPGQAYEQYF
TGTGCCAGCAGACCACCGGGACAGGCCTACGAGCAGTACTTC
>NA|TRBV5-1|TRBJ2-3|NA
CASSLQGREDTQYF
TGCGCCAGCAGCTTGCAGGGACGGGAAGATACGCAGTATTTT
>NA|TRBV18|TRBJ2-7|TRBD2
CASSPLLKGLASEQYF
TGTGCCAGCTCTCCCCTTCTAAAGGGACTAGCGTCCGAGCAGTACTTC